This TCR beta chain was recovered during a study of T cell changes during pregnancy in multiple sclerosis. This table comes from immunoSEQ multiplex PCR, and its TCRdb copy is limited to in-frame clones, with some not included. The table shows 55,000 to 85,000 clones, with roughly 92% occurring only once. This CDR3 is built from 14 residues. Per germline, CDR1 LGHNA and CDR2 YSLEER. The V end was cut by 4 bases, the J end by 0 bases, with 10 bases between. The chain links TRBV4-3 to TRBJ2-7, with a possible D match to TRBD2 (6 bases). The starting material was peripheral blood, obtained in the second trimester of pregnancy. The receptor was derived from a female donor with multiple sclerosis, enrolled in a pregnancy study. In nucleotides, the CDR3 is TGCGCCAGCAGCCCCGCGGGGAGCTCCTACGAGCAGTACTTC. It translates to CASSPAGSSYEQYF.